This T cell receptor (beta chain) was captured in a study of blood T cell repertoires in COVID-19. Looking at the study overall: Spain, Italy and the United States supplied samples that represented acute and convalescent COVID-19. T cells, B-cell-depleted T cells, or PBMCs provided the cDNA or gDNA that served as material.

Per the original methods: Reference gene primer amplification yielded estimated nucleated cell counts. TCRdb's copy holds only in-frame clones and misses some; the assay was immunoSEQ multiplex PCR. That table is the source of V, J and clone size, and D and trimming were worked out from the DNA. Altogether 150,000 to 180,000 clones are present, 75% to 90% being singletons, with the ten largest covering about 2.5%. CDR1 and CDR2 from the germline V gene are MGHRA and YSYEKL. The CDR3 is 18 amino acids. The V segment lost 2 bases and the J segment 6 bases; nucleotides outside the gene matches: 15. The origin of this receptor is a woman aged 70-85 years with acute or convalescent COVID-19. This chain joins TRBV4-1 and TRBJ1-4; 7 bases map to TRBD1. Sequenced sample: peripheral blood. The CDR3 bases are TGCGCCAGCAGCCAACGAGGGGGCCTCAGGGCTCCCGATGAAAAACTGTTTTTT. Its translation: CASSQRGGLRAPDEKLFF.